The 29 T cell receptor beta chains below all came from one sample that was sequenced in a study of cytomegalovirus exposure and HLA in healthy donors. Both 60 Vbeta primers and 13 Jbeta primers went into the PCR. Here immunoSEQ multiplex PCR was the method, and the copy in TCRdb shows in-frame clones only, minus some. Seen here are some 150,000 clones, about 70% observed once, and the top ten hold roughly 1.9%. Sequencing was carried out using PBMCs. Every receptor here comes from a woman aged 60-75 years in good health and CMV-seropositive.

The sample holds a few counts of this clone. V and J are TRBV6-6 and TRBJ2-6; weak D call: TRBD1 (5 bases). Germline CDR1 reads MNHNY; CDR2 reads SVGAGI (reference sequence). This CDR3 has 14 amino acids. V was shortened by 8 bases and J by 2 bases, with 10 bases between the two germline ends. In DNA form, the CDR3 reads TGTGCCAGCCAGTTCAGGGCTGGGGCCAACGTCCTGACTTTC. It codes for CASQFRAGANVLTF.

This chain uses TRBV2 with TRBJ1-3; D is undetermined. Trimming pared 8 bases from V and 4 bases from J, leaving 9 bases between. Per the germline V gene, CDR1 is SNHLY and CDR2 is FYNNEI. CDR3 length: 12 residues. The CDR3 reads CASLTGGNTIYF. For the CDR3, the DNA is TGTGCCAGCTTAACGGGGGGAAACACCATATATTTT.

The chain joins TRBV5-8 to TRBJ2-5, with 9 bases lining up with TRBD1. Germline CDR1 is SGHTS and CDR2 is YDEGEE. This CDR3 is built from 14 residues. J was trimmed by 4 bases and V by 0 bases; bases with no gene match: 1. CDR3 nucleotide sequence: TGTGCCAGCAGCTTGGACAGGGGGCGAGAGACCCAGTACTTC. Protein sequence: CASSLDRGRETQYF.

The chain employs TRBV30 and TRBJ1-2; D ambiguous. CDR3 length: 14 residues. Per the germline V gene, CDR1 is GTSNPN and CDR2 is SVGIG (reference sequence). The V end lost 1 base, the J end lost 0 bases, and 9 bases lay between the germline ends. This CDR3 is CAWSAQIANYGYTF. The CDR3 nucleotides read TGTGCCTGGAGTGCCCAAATAGCTAACTATGGCTACACCTTC.

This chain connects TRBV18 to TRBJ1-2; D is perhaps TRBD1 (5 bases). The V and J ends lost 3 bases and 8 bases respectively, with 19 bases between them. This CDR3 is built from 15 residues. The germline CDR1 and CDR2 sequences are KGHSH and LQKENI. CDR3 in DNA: TGTGCCAGCTCACCGGATCCTAGGGGAATCCTGGGCTACACCTTC. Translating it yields CASSPDPRGILGYTF.

The CDR3 nucleotides read TGCGCCAGCAGCCCGAGTTCCCGGGGGGCGACCGGCACTGAAGCTTTCTTT. Residues: CASSPSSRGATGTEAFF. The chain carries TRBV5-1 and TRBJ1-1, with D possibly matching TRBD1 (6 bases). The CDR3 covers 17 residues. V lost 4 bases, J lost 4 bases, and 23 bases lay in between. CDR1 SGHRS and CDR2 YFSETQ come from the germline V gene.

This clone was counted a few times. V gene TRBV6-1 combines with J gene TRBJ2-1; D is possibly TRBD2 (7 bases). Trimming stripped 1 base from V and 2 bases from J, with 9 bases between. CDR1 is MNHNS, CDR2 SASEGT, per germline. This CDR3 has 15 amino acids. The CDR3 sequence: CASSEGGGPYNEQFF. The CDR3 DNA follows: TGTGCCAGCAGTGAAGGGGGGGGCCCCTACAATGAGCAGTTCTTC.

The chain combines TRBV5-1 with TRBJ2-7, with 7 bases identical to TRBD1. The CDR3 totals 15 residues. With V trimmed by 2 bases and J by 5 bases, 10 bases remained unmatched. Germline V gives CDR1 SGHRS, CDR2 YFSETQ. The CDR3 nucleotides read TGCGCCAGCAGCTTACAGGGGAATACAGGGAACGAGCAGTACTTC. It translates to CASSLQGNTGNEQYF.

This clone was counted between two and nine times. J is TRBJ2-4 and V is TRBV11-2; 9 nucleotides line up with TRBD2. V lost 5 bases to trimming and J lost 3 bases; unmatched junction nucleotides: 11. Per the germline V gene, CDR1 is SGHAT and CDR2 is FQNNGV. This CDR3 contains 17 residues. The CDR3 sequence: CASSRIAGVGDKNIQYF. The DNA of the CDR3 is TGTGCCAGCAGCCGAATAGCGGGAGTTGGTGACAAAAACATTCAGTACTTC.

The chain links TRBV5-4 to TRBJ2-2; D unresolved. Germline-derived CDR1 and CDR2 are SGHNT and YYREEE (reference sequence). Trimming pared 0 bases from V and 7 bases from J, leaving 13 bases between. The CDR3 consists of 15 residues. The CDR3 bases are TGTGCCAGCAGCTTGGACGTCCTCACTTTCGGGGAGCTGTTTTTT. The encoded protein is CASSLDVLTFGELFF.

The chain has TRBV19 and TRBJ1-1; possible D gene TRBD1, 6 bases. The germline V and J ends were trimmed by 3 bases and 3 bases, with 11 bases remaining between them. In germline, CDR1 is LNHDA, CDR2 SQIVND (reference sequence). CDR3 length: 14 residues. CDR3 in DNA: TGTGCCAGTAGTATTCTCTCAGGGGACACTGAAGCTTTCTTT. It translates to CASSILSGDTEAFF.

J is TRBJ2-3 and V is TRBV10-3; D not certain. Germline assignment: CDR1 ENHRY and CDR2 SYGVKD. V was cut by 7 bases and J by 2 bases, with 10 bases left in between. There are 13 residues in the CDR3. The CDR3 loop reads CAIKGDPTDTQYF. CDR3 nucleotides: TGTGCCATCAAAGGAGATCCCACAGATACGCAGTATTTT.

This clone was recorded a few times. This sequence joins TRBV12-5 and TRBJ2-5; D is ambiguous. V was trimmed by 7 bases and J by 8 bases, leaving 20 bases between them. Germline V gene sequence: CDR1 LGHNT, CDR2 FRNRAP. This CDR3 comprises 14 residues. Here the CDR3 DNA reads TGTGCTAGTGCTCGAAACAGTTTCAATGGTACCCAGTACTTC. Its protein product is CASARNSFNGTQYF.

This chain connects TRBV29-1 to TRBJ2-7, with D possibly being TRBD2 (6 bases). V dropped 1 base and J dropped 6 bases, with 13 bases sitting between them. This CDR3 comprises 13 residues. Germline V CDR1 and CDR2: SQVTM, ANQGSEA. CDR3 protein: CSVEVYLATEQYF. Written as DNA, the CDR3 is TGCAGCGTTGAAGTTTATCTAGCGACCGAGCAGTACTTC.

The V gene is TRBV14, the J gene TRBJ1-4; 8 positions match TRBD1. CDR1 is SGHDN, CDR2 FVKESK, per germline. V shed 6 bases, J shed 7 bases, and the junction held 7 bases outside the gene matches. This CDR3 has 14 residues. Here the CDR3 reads CASSFQGAGEKLFF. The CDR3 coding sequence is TGTGCCAGCAGTTTCCAGGGGGCCGGTGAAAAACTGTTTTTT.

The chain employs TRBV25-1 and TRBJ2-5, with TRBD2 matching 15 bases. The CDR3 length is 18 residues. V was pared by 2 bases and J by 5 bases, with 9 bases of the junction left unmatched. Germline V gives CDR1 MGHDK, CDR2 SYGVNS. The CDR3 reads CASSEQRTSGRARETQYF. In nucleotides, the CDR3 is TGTGCCAGCAGTGAACAACGGACTAGCGGGAGGGCCCGGGAGACCCAGTACTTC.

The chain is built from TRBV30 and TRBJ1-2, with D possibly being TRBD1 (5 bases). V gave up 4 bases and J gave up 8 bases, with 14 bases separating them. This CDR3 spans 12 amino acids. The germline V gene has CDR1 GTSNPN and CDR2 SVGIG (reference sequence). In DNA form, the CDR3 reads TGTGCCTGGACCCCGGGGGTCGAGGGCTACACCTTC. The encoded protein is CAWTPGVEGYTF.

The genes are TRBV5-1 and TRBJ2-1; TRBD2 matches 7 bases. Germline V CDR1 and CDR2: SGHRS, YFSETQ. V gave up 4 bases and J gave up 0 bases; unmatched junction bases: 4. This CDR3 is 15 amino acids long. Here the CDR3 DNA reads TGCGCCAGCAGCGTAAGCGGGATCTCCTACAATGAGCAGTTCTTC. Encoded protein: CASSVSGISYNEQFF.

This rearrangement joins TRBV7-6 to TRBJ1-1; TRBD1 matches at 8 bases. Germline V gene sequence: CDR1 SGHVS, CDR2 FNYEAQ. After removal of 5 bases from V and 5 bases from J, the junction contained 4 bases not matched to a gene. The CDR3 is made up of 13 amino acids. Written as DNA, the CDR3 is TGTGCCAGCAGCCCTAGACAGGGGACTGAAGCTTTCTTT. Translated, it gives CASSPRQGTEAFF. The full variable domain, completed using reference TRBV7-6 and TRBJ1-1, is GAGVSQSPRYKVTKRGQDVALRCDPISGHVSLYWYRQALGQGPEFLTYFNYEAQQDKSGLPNDRFSAERPEGSISTLTIQRTEQRDSAMYRCASSPRQGTEAFFGQGTRLTVV.

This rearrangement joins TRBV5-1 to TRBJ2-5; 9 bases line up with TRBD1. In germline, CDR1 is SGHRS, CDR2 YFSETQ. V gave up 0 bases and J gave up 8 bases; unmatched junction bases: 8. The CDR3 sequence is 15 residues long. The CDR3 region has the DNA TGCGCCAGCAGCTTGGCCGGGGACAGGGTATCAACCCAGTACTTC. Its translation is CASSLAGDRVSTQYF.

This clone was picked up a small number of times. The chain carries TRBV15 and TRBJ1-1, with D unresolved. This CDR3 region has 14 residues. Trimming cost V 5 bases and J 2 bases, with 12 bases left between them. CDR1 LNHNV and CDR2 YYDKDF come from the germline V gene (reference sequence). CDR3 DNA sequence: TGTGCCACCAGCGGCCACGCCCGCAACACTGAAGCTTTCTTT. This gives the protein CATSGHARNTEAFF.

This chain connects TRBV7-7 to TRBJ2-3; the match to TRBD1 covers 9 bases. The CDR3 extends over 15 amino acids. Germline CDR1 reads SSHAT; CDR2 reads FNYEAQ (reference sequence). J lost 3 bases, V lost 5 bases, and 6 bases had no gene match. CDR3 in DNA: TGTGCCAGCAGCCAGGGTGGACAGGGGACAGATACGCAGTATTTT. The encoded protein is CASSQGGQGTDTQYF.

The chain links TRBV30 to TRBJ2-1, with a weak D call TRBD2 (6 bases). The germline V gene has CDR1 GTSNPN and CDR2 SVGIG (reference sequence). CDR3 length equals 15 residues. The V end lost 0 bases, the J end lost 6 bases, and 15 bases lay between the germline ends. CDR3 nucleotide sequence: TGTGCCTGGAGTGTACGTCTCGGGAGTAGCAATGAGCAGTTCTTC. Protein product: CAWSVRLGSSNEQFF.

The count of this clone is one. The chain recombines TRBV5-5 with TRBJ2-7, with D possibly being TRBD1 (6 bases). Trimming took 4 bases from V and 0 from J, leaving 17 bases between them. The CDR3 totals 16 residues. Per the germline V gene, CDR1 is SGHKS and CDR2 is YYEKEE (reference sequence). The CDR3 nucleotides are TGTGCCAGCAGCGGAATCCGGGACACGGGCTCCTACGAGCAGTACTTC. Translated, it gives CASSGIRDTGSYEQYF.

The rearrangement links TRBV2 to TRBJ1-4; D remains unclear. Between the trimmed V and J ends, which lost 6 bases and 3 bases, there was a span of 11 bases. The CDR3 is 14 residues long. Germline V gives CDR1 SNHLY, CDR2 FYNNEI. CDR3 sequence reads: CASRRGGSNEKLFF. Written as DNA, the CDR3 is TGTGCCAGCAGGCGGGGAGGGTCTAATGAAAAACTGTTTTTT. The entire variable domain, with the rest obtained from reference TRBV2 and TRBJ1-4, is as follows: EPEVTQTPSHQVTQMGQEVILRCVPISNHLYFYWYRQILGQKVEFLVSFYNNEISEKSEIFDDQFSVERPDGSNFTLKIRSTKLEDSAMYFCASRRGGSNEKLFFGSGTQLSVL.

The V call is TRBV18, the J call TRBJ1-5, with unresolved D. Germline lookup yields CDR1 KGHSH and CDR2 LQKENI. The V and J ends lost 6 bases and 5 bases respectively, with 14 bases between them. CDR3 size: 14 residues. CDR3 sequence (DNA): TGTGCCAGCTCCCCGCCCGGGAACGATCAGCCCCAGCATTTT. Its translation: CASSPPGNDQPQHF. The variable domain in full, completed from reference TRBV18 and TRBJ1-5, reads NAGVMQNPRHLVRRRGQEARLRCSPMKGHSHVYWYRQLPEEGLKFMVYLQKENIIDESGMPKERFSAEFPKEGPSILRIQQVVRGDSAAYFCASSPPGNDQPQHFGDGTRLSIL.

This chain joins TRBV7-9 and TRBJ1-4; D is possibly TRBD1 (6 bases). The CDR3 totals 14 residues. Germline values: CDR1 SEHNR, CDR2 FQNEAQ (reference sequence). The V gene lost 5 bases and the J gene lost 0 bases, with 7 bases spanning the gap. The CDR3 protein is CASSRTATNEKLFF. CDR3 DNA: TGTGCCAGCAGCCGGACAGCAACTAATGAAAAACTGTTTTTT.

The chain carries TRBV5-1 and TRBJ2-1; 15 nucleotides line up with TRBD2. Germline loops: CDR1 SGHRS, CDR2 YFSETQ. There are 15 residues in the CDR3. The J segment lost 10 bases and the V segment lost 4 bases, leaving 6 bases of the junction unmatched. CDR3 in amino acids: CASSPGLAGGWEQFF. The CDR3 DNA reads TGCGCCAGCAGCCCGGGACTAGCGGGAGGATGGGAGCAGTTCTTC.

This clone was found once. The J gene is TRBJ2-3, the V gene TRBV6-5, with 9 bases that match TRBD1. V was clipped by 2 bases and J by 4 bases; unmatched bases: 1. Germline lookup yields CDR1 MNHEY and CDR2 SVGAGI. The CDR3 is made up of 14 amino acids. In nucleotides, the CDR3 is TGTGCCAGCAGTTACCGACAGGGGGCAGATACGCAGTATTTT. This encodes CASSYRQGADTQYF.